Described below is a single T cell receptor beta chain sequence and its context. The data were taken from a study of blood T cell repertoires in COVID-19. In the study overall: T cells, B-cell-depleted T cells, or PBMCs supplied cDNA or gDNA.

Clones were read by immunoSEQ multiplex PCR, and TCRdb kept only the in-frame ones, dropping some. Here the sample spans approximately 150,000 clones, 85% to 90% being singletons. The CDR3 extends over 15 amino acids. V shed 2 bases, J shed 2 bases, and the junction held 3 bases outside the gene matches. The germline CDR1 and CDR2 sequences are MNHEY and SVGEGT. Material for sequencing was peripheral blood. V usage is TRBV6-2 or TRBV6-3 and J usage is TRBJ2-7; the match to TRBD1 covers 10 bases. This TCR was sampled from a man in his fifties or sixties who had recovered from COVID-19. CDR3 region: CASSYPGTGAYEQYF. The CDR3 DNA reads as TGTGCCAGCAGTTACCCCGGGACAGGGGCCTACGAGCAGTACTTC.